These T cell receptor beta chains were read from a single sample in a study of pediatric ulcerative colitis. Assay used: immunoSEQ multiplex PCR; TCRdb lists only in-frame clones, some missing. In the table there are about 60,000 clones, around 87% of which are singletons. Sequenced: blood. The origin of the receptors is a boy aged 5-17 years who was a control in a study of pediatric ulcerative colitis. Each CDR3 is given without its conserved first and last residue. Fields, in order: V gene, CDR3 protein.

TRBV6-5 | ASSRTSRTEAF
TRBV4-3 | ASSQVEGQAYEQY
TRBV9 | ASSVARGAGGNEQF
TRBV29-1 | SAVGGLLAF
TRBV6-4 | ASSQTAFDEQF
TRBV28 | ASTPARYSGNTIY
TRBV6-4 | ASSDSGIAGDTDTQY
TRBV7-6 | ASSQGQGYGYT
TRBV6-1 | ASSEQGSLAYEQY
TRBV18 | ASSPPSGSYEQY
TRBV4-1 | ASSQAGATETQY
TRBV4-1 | ASSQERVNEQF
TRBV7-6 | ASSSFPRFSYNEQF
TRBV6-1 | ASSEKEQAVEQPQH
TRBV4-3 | ASSQDGLESTDTQY
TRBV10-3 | AITFDGNYGYT
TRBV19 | ASTSPVAAF
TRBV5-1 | ASSFGTGTYEQY
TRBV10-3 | AISERQGAGETQY
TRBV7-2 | ASSLDLAEGYNEQF
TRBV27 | ASSYGLVGDNEQF
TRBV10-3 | ASGQGSNQPQH
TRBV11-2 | ASSQVYYRSYEQY
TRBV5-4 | ASSLELNTEAF
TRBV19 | ASSPHWVLQGKGQPQH
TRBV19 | ASSTQQNTGELF
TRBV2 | ASSLDRADSPLH
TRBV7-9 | ASSLGDLAGAPAYEQY
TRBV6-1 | ASRVGQGNYGYT
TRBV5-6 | ASSFWGLHQPQH
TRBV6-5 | ASSYSSNTEAF
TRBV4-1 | ASSQGGPVGNQETQY
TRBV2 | ASAGTDRAYNEQF
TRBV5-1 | ASSLVLSNTGELF
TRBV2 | ASSDAGTGPQPQH
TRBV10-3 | AISGRLTGGSDTQY
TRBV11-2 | ASSSLRQGENYGYT
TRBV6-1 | ASSPSTEAF
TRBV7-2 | ASSHAPAGGSGNTIY
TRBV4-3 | ASSQDLARAGELF
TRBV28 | ASAGNNGYT
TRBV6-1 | ASSEETSGSNEQF
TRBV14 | ASTGFFSGANVLT
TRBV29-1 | SVGGGAFNEKLF
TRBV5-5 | ASSLGPLLTSGSANEQF
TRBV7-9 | ASRPDRTEGNTIY
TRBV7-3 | ASSLGVNEKLF
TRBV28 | ASSSGQGDNQPQH
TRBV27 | ASSLSVPWGPYEQY
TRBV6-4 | ARGTTRGPGNQPQH
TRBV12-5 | ASGFRPGSAYNEQF
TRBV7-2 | ASSSLVASDTGELF
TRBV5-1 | ASSLVQAGELF
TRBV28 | ASRQSGTTYEQY